One T cell receptor delta chain is described in this entry. The length of the CDR3 is 14 residues. Germline lookup yields CDR1 GEAIGNYY and CDR2 EKD. Germline trimming cut 4 bases from V and 4 bases from J; bases unmatched to any gene: 7. The sample belongs to a study of gamma-delta T cells after stem cell transplantation. TCRdb reanalyzed the RT-PCR reads using CATT. The data hold approximately 1,500 delta-chain clones, with about 9.5% observed a single time. V gene TRDV2 combines with J gene TRDJ1, with TRDD3 identical over 8 bases. The sample consisted of gamma-delta T cells. The receptor's source is a human donor. It is not recorded whose cells these are; they may come from a transplant donor. CDR3 loop: CACERLGANDKLIF. CDR3 nucleotides: TGTGCCTGTGAGCGACTGGGGGCCAACGATAAACTCATCTTT.